This is a list of T cell receptor beta chains from one sample in a study of blood T cell repertoires in COVID-19. Produced via immunoSEQ multiplex PCR; TCRdb's table is partial and in-frame only. The sample gives 150,000 to 250,000 clones, approximately 84% of which show up once; 6.5% to 9.5% is in the top ten. Sequencing input: PBMCs or T cells enriched from blood (not recorded which). All receptors come from a man aged 40-49 years who had recovered from COVID-19. Both conserved end residues are part of each CDR3. D genes are given only for firm matches.

cdr3_aa	d_call	v_call	j_call
CASSVATGNSPLHF	TRBD1	TRBV2	TRBJ1-6
CASSLDPSGTEAFF	NA	TRBV7-6	TRBJ1-1
CASSLGADTQYF	NA	TRBV12-3/TRBV12-4	TRBJ2-3
CASSPTGRTEAFF	NA	TRBV27	TRBJ1-1
CASSFSPGGLGNQPQHF	NA	TRBV5-1	TRBJ1-5
CASSQASGYRPEAFF	NA	TRBV4-1	TRBJ1-1
CASSLMGGLNYGYTF	NA	TRBV5-4	TRBJ1-2
CASRPTLRANSSYNEQFF	NA	TRBV7-9	TRBJ2-1
CASSIPGQGVYGYTF	TRBD1	TRBV7-2	TRBJ1-2
CASSSSPFGTGDSAAF	TRBD1	TRBV6-5	TRBJ1-2
CASSFPFLSGGARSWEQFF	TRBD2	TRBV7-9	TRBJ2-1
CASSQGLGQGFYEQYF	TRBD1	TRBV4-1	TRBJ2-7
CSVKSSGEQYF	NA	TRBV29-1	TRBJ2-7
CASRMTGGNEQFF	TRBD1	TRBV6-5	TRBJ2-1
CASSLGGAGETEAFF	NA	TRBV5-1	TRBJ1-1
CASSRRAMGQLLYEQYF	TRBD1	TRBV7-6	TRBJ2-7
CAWTRTQEAFF	NA	TRBV30	TRBJ1-1
CASSVGGTSRSYNEQFF	NA	TRBV9	TRBJ2-1
CASSESGGACKF	NA	TRBV6-1	TRBJ1-1